This TCR beta chain appears in the sequencing data of a study of T cell responses to AZD1222 COVID-19 vaccine. The assay was immunoSEQ multiplex PCR, and TCRdb's table has in-frame clones only and misses some. The data hold 110,000 to 150,000 clones, with roughly 92% observed a single time. The sequence was collected from an adult in good health. Material: peripheral blood, obtained on day 0 of AZD1222 vaccination.

The CDR3 DNA reads TGCGCCAGCAGCTTGGAAGGCAGGGGGCGGACTGAAGCTTTCTTT. Its translation is CASSLEGRGRTEAFF. The rearrangement joins TRBV5-1 to TRBJ1-1, with 8 bases matching TRBD1. The CDR3 runs 15 residues. The V segment lost 0 bases and the J segment 5 bases; nucleotides outside the gene matches: 6. Germline V lookup: CDR1 SGHRS, CDR2 YFSETQ.